Sequencing of this T cell receptor beta chain was carried out in a study of OX40 agonist ivuxolimab in advanced cancers. Study information: The patients received agonistic anti-OX40 (CD134) antibody ivuxolimab.

Of note for this clone: Antigen unknown. One end of the junction varies from germline; a read error may be responsible.

Data came from immunoSEQ multiplex PCR; TCRdb stores just in-frame clones and leaves some out. This table holds roughly 70,000 clones, around 90% found once. Per the germline V gene, CDR1 is SGHDN and CDR2 is FVKESK. The CDR3 runs 11 residues. Study outcomes and limitations: Expansion of clones was among the lowest in partial responders at 0.1-3.0 mg/kg.

The material was CD4+ or CD8+ T cells sorted from blood, obtained in a trial of the OX40 agonist ivuxolimab. The chain couples TRBV14 to TRBJ2-7, with D hard to call. The receptor comes from an adult with an advanced solid tumor such as melanoma, head and neck, liver or kidney cancer. CDR3 in amino acids: CASSQEGPLDF. The CDR3 nucleotides are TGTGCCAGCAGCCAAGAAGGACCGTTGGACTTC.